This entry describes one T cell receptor (beta chain). This clonotype was observed many times. What antigen it recognizes has not been identified. No base quality values were provided; no much bigger clone lies one nucleotide off. The data were obtained in a study of neurological immune-mediated disorders (dated by TCRdb to the late 2010s). As for the study more broadly: The study compared peripheral blood TCR-beta repertoires of HTLV-I-associated myelopathy (HAM/TSP) patients, multiple sclerosis patients and healthy controls using UMI-based sequencing. Longitudinal samples, technical triplicates and paired sorted CD4+ and CD8+ T-cell subsets, alongside PBMC samples, were included among the roughly 96 TCR-beta libraries. Technical triplicate libraries were sequenced so that the variability in frequency of each individual clone could be precisely calculated. Of the 68 subjects in the cohort, about 15 were HAM/TSP patients, roughly 35 were multiple sclerosis patients, and some 20 were healthy controls.

What the time point label conveys for this sample: technical triplicate 1. For unsorted PBMC libraries, 2 million PBMCs were used after storage in RNAlater at -80 degrees C until RNA extraction. Peripheral blood underwent Ficoll-Hypaque density gradient centrifugation to isolate PBMCs, which were then cryopreserved in liquid nitrogen. To synthesize cDNA, template-switch 5'RACE was performed with a primer carrying a 10-nucleotide random unique molecular identifier so that each TCR transcript was tagged. Every sequencing run covered 15-18 subjects and yielded more than 180 million TCR-beta sequences. The RNeasy kit was used to extract total RNA. The KAPA Real-time Library Amplification kit was used to amplify TCR-beta VDJ regions with primers for the TCR constant region and the 5'RACE anchor. Sample indexes and Illumina adaptors were added in a first PCR, after which library yield was increased in a second PCR. The roughly 650 bp TCR product was size-selected on a 2% E-gel SizeSelection system after Ampure bead purification. Library quality was checked on a Bioanalyzer, concentration was measured with Qubit, and libraries were quantified with the Kapa Library Quantification kit before pooling. An Illumina HiSeq 2500 sequenced the libraries paired-end 2 x 150 bp. To increase sequence diversity, about 25-31% phiX was spiked into each library pool. The original methods were these. The quality-filtered reads were processed with the UMI-based MiGEC pipeline, whose error correction step removed more than 80% of the raw TCR sequences. VDJ genes were aligned to IMGT germline references, and clonotypes were defined by unique CDR3 amino acid sequence plus V-J genes. VDJtools evaluated clonal expansion, Shannon diversity and CDR3 relatedness (CalcPairwiseDistances, ClusterSamples); CLCbio workbench built phylogenetic trees. Expanded clones were defined as having at least 8 unique UMIs, based on coefficient-of-variation modelling across technical triplicates. TCRdb reworked the public reads: Q25 trimming with fastp, MiXCR clone assembly, productive beta chains retained. Here each entry gathers all rows of one CDR3 protein and keeps the most common genes and DNA. TCRdb's processing, not the authors' own work, is the source of the V and J calls. For this sample there are about 38,000 distinct CDR3 sequences; over 8.5% appear just once. Jointly, the top ten make up around 4% of the sample.

The germline V and J ends show losses of 5 bases and 5 bases respectively, and no gene match explains 8 bases of the junction. The germline V gene provides CDR1 SGHRS and CDR2 YFSETQ. CDR3 length: 14 amino acids, cysteine to phenylalanine. Solely the CDR3 DNA is kept, with 42 bases framed from the first base. The paper's findings and limits, for the study overall: TCR clonal expansion was greatest in HAM/TSP patients and smallest in MS patients, who ranked below even healthy controls. No identical CDR3 amino acid sequences were shared among expanded clones across subjects, suggesting private TCR-beta repertoires in all groups.

The sample taken for sequencing was PBMCs. The sequence links TRBV5-1 to TRBJ2-7, with 9 central nucleotides matching TRBD1. The source is a man aged 55 to 70 with HTLV-1-associated myelopathy (HAM/TSP). The encoded CDR3 is CASSLGTGGHEQYF. In nucleotide form, the sequence is TGCGCCAGCAGTCTCGGAACAGGGGGCCACGAGCAGTACTTC. The reference TRBV5-1 and TRBJ2-7 proteins fill in what lies around the CDR3, so the full variable domain reads KAGVTQTPRYLIKTRGQQVTLSCSPISGHRSVSWYQQTPGQGLQFLFEYFSETQRNKGNFPGRFSGRQFSNSRSEMNVSTLELGDSALYLCASSLGTGGHEQYFGPGTRLTVT.